This T cell receptor (beta chain) was sequenced during a study of T-cell memory formation after mild COVID-19. General study results and limits: A second wave expanding day 15 to 37 was CD4+-biased; contracting clones were balanced. Some clones that responded were present in memory (sampled pre-infection), which suggests cross-reactive memory joined.

TCRdb redid the calling of the 5' RACE reads with MiXCR, one entry per CDR3 protein. Among under 250,000 distinct CDR3 sequences listed, less than 20% were seen once. Deletions cut 0 bases from V and 2 bases from J, with 9 bases between. The germline V gene has CDR1 SGHRS and CDR2 YFSETQ. The CDR3 contains 14 residues. This clonotype was counted at least ten times. The antigen remains unidentified. The chain has TRBV5-1 and TRBJ2-7; D is undetermined. This sequence was found in an adult woman who had mild COVID-19 (a few samples of this study predate the infection). Cell type and time point are not known. Sequenced input: PBMCs or a T cell subset sorted from them (not recorded which). The CDR3 is CASSLEGHTYEQYF. CDR3 sequence (DNA): TGCGCCAGCAGCTTGGAAGGTCACACCTACGAGCAGTACTTC.